Presented here are 29 T cell receptor beta chains from one specimen sequenced in a study of blood T cells in healthy people across ages. Next came a second PCR, run for 7 to 11 cycles, which used a sample-barcoded 5' primer along with a J-beta primer mix. TCRdb reanalysed the 5' RACE reads using MiXCR and keeps one entry per CDR3 protein. Seen here are roughly 800,000 distinct CDR3 sequences, about 53% observed once, and the top ten hold about 42%. The sequenced sample consisted of blood. The receptors shown here come from a man older than 75 in good health.

Only a few counts were recorded for this clonotype. The genes are TRBV20-1 and TRBJ2-7; a weak D match, TRBD2 (5 bases). The J call may be faulty, since TRBJ2-5 better matches the DNA end. Germline CDR1 and CDR2: DFQATT and SNEGSKA (reference sequence). This CDR3 comprises 14 residues. The CDR3 DNA reads TGCAGTGCTAAGAGACGGATGGACTGGGAGACCCAGTACTTC. Translated, it gives CSAKRRMDWETQYF.

The chain is built from TRBV9 and TRBJ2-1, with a weak D call TRBD1 (5 bases). Trimming cost V 0 bases and J 10 bases, with 17 bases left between them. CDR3 length: 15 amino acids. CDR1 SGDLS and CDR2 YYNGEE come from the germline V gene. CDR3 protein: CASSVALGVMYEQFF. In nucleotides, the CDR3 is TGTGCCAGCAGCGTAGCGCTAGGGGTGATGTACGAGCAGTTCTTC.

The rearrangement joins TRBV28 to TRBJ1-6; TRBD1 agrees at 7 bases. J gave up 14 bases and V 5 bases, and 9 bases lay outside the gene matches. Germline V CDR1 and CDR2: MDHEN, SYDVKM. The CDR3 extends over 13 amino acids. The CDR3 DNA reads TGTGCCAGCAGTCGGCCGGGACAGAGGACCCTCCACTTT. This gives the protein CASSRPGQRTLHF.

This chain links TRBV11-2 with TRBJ2-7, with TRBD2 as a possible D gene (6 bases). This CDR3 is 14 amino acids long. Trimming removed 5 bases at V and 1 base at J, with 12 bases between. The V gene's germline CDR1 is SGHAT and CDR2 FQNNGV. This CDR3 is CASSTGLKSYEQYF. The CDR3 DNA sequence: TGTGCCAGCAGCACGGGACTGAAGTCCTACGAGCAGTACTTC. Full variable domain (outside the CDR3, taken from reference TRBV11-2 and TRBJ2-7): EAGVAQSPRYKIIEKRQSVAFWCNPISGHATLYWYQQILGQGPKLLIQFQNNGVVDDSQLPKDRFSAERLKGVDSTLKIQPAKLEDSAVYLCASSTGLKSYEQYFGPGTRLTVT.

The CDR3 here is CASETSGTAYEQYF. The DNA for the CDR3 is TGTGCCAGCGAGACTAGCGGGACTGCCTACGAGCAGTACTTC. This chain links TRBV28 with TRBJ2-7; 11 bases line up with TRBD2. The CDR3 length is 14 residues. CDR1 and CDR2 (germline): MDHEN, SYDVKM. The V gene end was trimmed by 8 bases and the J gene end by 2 bases; junction bases not matched to a gene: 5.

V usage is TRBV29-1 and J usage is TRBJ2-7; 9 bases are a match to TRBD1. The germline CDR1 and CDR2 sequences are SQVTM and ANQGSEA. The trim removed 0 bases at V and 7 bases at J, leaving 10 bases unmatched. The CDR3 consists of 15 residues. The CDR3 nucleotides are TGCAGCGTTGAAGAGGGGACAGGGATCCCGGATGAGCAGTACTTC. Encoded protein: CSVEEGTGIPDEQYF.

This clonotype occurred a few times. This rearrangement joins TRBV29-1 to TRBJ2-3; TRBD1 matches at 8 bases. Trimming at V came to 1 base and at J to 4 bases, leaving 7 bases not matched to a gene. The CDR3 has 15 residues. Per the germline V gene, CDR1 is SQVTM and CDR2 is ANQGSEA. This chain's CDR3 is CSVEVAGGAADTQYF. Written as DNA, the CDR3 is TGCAGCGTTGAAGTGGCAGGGGGCGCCGCAGATACGCAGTATTTT.

This chain uses TRBV29-1 with TRBJ1-2; D may be TRBD1 (5 bases). V gave up 5 bases and J gave up 7 bases, with 20 bases separating them. The CDR3 sequence is 14 residues long. Germline CDR1 reads SQVTM; CDR2 reads ANQGSEA. CDR3 in amino acids: CSVRNTGQRGGYTF. CDR3 DNA sequence: TGCAGCGTTCGCAACACGGGGCAGAGGGGTGGCTACACCTTC.

This clonotype was found a few times. The rearrangement links TRBV6-4 to TRBJ2-3; no clear D. In germline, CDR1 is MRHNA, CDR2 SNTAGT. V was clipped by 4 bases and J by 14 bases, with 16 bases between them. The CDR3 runs 12 residues. CDR3 in amino acids: CASSVRFRYAYF. Here the CDR3 DNA reads TGTGCCAGCAGTGTAAGGTTCAGATACGCGTATTTT.

On this clonotype itself: One end of the junction is discordant with germline, which a read error may explain. V and J are TRBV4-2 and TRBJ2-3; unclear D gene. CDR1 and CDR2 (germline): LGHNA, YNFKEQ. The length of the CDR3 is 14 residues. The CDR3 nucleotides read TGTGCCAGCGGCCAAGATTCTGTGGCGGATACGCAGTATTTT. Translating gives CASGQDSVADTQYF.

The sample holds a few counts of this clonotype. The rearrangement uses TRBV18 and TRBJ2-6; possibly TRBD2 for D (6 bases). The CDR3 consists of 14 residues. V lost 10 bases, J lost 0 bases, and 10 bases lay in between. CDR1 and CDR2 from the germline V gene are KGHSH and LQKENI. CDR3 sequence reads: CATPGDSGANVLTF. CDR3 DNA: TGTGCCACCCCGGGAGACTCTGGGGCCAACGTCCTGACTTTC.

V gene TRBV7-2 combines with J gene TRBJ1-4; D remains ambiguous. This CDR3 region has 17 residues. The V end lost 0 bases, the J end lost 0 bases, and 11 bases lay between the germline ends. The germline gives CDR1 SGHTA, CDR2 FQGNSA. The CDR3 sequence: CASSLARFGATNEKLFF. CDR3 in DNA: TGTGCCAGCAGCTTAGCGCGGTTTGGAGCAACTAATGAAAAACTGTTTTTT.

This sequence joins TRBV6-2 or TRBV6-3 and TRBJ2-1, with 12 bases aligning to TRBD2. The germline CDR1 and CDR2 sequences are MNHEY and SVGEGT. This CDR3 spans 15 amino acids. Trimming cost V 6 bases and J 8 bases; bases outside gene matches: 8. Here the CDR3 DNA reads TGTGCCAGCAGAACGGCTAGCGGGAGGGTGGATGAGCAGTTCTTC. Its translation: CASRTASGRVDEQFF.

The J gene is TRBJ2-5, the V gene TRBV5-1; TRBD1 agrees at 8 bases. Judging by the DNA end, TRBJ2-7 fits better; the J call may be wrong. CDR3 length: 15 residues. Germline V CDR1 and CDR2: SGHRS, YFSETQ. The CDR3 bases are TGCGCCAGCAGCTACGGACAGGGAGGAACCTACGAGCAGTACTTC. This codes for CASSYGQGGTYEQYF.

The rearrangement uses TRBV28 and TRBJ1-6; TRBD1 agrees at 8 bases. Germline V CDR1 and CDR2: MDHEN, SYDVKM. J was trimmed by 9 bases and V by 6 bases; bases with no gene match: 7. CDR3 size: 14 residues. For the CDR3, the DNA is TGTGCCAGCAGGAAGACAGGGGAAGGTTCACCCCTCCACTTT. Its translation is CASRKTGEGSPLHF.

This clonotype appeared a few times. The gene calls are TRBV28 and TRBJ1-2; D not certain. Between the trimmed V and J ends, which lost 6 bases and 3 bases, there was a span of 8 bases. CDR1 is MDHEN, CDR2 SYDVKM, per germline. This CDR3 region has 12 residues. Written as DNA, the CDR3 is TGTGCCAGCAGCATCAAACACTATGGCTACACCTTC. Translating gives CASSIKHYGYTF.

The J gene is TRBJ2-5, the V gene TRBV27; D gene unclear. V lost 2 bases and J 5 bases, leaving 15 bases between the germline ends. The V gene's germline CDR1 is MNHEY and CDR2 SMNVEV (reference sequence). The CDR3 length is 15 residues. The CDR3 nucleotides read TGTGCCAGCAGTTTAAATGGTTTGGGCTTGGAGACCCAGTACTTC. It is translated as CASSLNGLGLETQYF.

The chain links TRBV20-1 to TRBJ1-2, with 9 positions matching TRBD1. Per germline, CDR1 DFQATT and CDR2 SNEGSKA (reference sequence). The length of the CDR3 is 15 residues. The ends lost 4 bases at V and 2 bases at J; junction bases unmatched: 8. The DNA for the CDR3 is TGCAGTGCTACCGCGGGACAGGGAGTGAACTATGGCTACACCTTC. This translates into CSATAGQGVNYGYTF.

The chain has TRBV5-1 and TRBJ2-1, with 10 positions matching TRBD2. J was trimmed by 2 bases and V by 4 bases; bases with no gene match: 12. Germline V gene lookup returns CDR1 SGHRS and CDR2 YFSETQ. There are 18 residues in the CDR3. CDR3 in DNA: TGCGCCAGCAGCGGGAAGACTAGCGGGTCCCCCACCTACAATGAGCAGTTCTTC. It is translated as CASSGKTSGSPTYNEQFF.

This chain joins TRBV6-2 or TRBV6-3 and TRBJ1-1; D is unresolved. Germline V gene sequence: CDR1 MNHEY, CDR2 SVGEGT. V was clipped by 2 bases and J by 2 bases, with 6 bases between them. The CDR3 runs 13 residues. CDR3 protein: CASSYLTNTEAFF. The CDR3 DNA reads as TGTGCCAGCAGTTACCTAACAAACACTGAAGCTTTCTTT.

At least ten counts were recorded for this clonotype. The chain combines TRBV27 with TRBJ2-7, with TRBD1 as a possible D gene (5 bases). Trimming shortened V by 4 bases and J by 6 bases, and 13 bases separated the two germline ends. The CDR3 has 13 residues. The V gene's germline CDR1 is MNHEY and CDR2 SMNVEV (reference sequence). CDR3 coding DNA: TGTGCCAGCAGTTCCACCGACAGTCGCGAGCAGTACTTC. This translates into CASSSTDSREQYF.

This clonotype was recorded a few times. V and J are TRBV3-1 and TRBJ1-5, with 7 bases matching TRBD1. Looked up from germline, CDR1 is LGHDT and CDR2 is YNNKEL (reference sequence). This CDR3 contains 15 residues. With V trimmed by 4 bases and J by 6 bases, 9 bases remained unmatched. In DNA, the CDR3 is TGTGCCAGCAGCCCTGCGGGGACAGCCCGTCAGCCCCAGCATTTT. This encodes CASSPAGTARQPQHF.

The chain uses TRBV7-2 and TRBJ2-1; D is ambiguous. V was pared by 5 bases and J by 2 bases, with 16 bases between. Germline values: CDR1 SGHTA, CDR2 FQGNSA. The CDR3 contains 16 residues. The CDR3, as DNA: TGTGCCAGCAGCAAGGCGGCAGCGAGTGCCTACAATGAGCAGTTCTTC. This encodes CASSKAAASAYNEQFF. Together with reference TRBV7-2 and TRBJ2-1, the CDR3 gives the full variable domain: GAGVSQSPSNKVTEKGKDVELRCDPISGHTALYWYRQSLGQGLEFLIYFQGNSAPDKSGLPSDRFSAERTGGSVSTLTIQRTQQEDSAVYLCASSKAAASAYNEQFFGPGTRLTVL.

The chain has TRBV29-1 and TRBJ2-3; tentative D call: TRBD1 (5 bases). The CDR3 spans 15 residues. The ends were cut back, 7 bases at V and 0 bases at J, with 17 bases in the middle. Looked up from germline, CDR1 is SQVTM and CDR2 is ANQGSEA. This chain's CDR3 is CSALSQGTSTDTQYF. CDR3 DNA: TGCAGCGCCCTTAGCCAGGGAACTAGCACAGATACGCAGTATTTT.

This clonotype was counted at least ten times. J is TRBJ2-3 and V is TRBV6-6; D is possibly TRBD2 (6 bases). The germline V gene encodes CDR1 MNHNY and CDR2 SVGAGI (reference sequence). Trimming stripped 1 base from V and 0 bases from J, with 11 bases between. The CDR3 totals 16 residues. The chain's CDR3 is CASSYYQRASTDTQYF. In DNA form, the CDR3 reads TGTGCCAGCAGTTACTACCAGCGGGCGAGCACAGATACGCAGTATTTT.

J is TRBJ1-1 and V is TRBV27; no clear D. Trimming stripped 2 bases from V and 2 bases from J, with 6 bases between. The CDR3 covers 13 residues. The V gene's germline CDR1 is MNHEY and CDR2 SMNVEV (reference sequence). CDR3: CASSLRHNTEAFF. CDR3 bases: TGTGCCAGCAGTTTACGACATAACACTGAAGCTTTCTTT.

The chain employs TRBV12-3 or TRBV12-4 and TRBJ2-1; D possibly corresponds to TRBD1 (6 bases). The CDR3 consists of 15 residues. V dropped 2 bases and J dropped 5 bases, with 13 bases sitting between them. DNA for the CDR3: TGTGCCAGCAGTTTAAGAACAGGGAGCCACAATGAGCAGTTCTTC. Residues: CASSLRTGSHNEQFF.

This chain links TRBV12-5 with TRBJ1-2; TRBD1 might be the D (5 bases). Germline CDR1 LGHNT, CDR2 FRNRAP. Trimming cost V 0 bases and J 13 bases, with 9 bases left between them. This CDR3 has 11 amino acids. The CDR3 here is CASGLVQVFTF. DNA for the CDR3: TGTGCTAGTGGTTTGGTACAGGTTTTCACCTTC.

About this clonotype: With a much larger clone just one base away, this may be a read error. The V call is TRBV20-1, the J call TRBJ2-5; 8 nucleotides agree with TRBD1. The ends lost 5 bases at V and 2 bases at J; junction bases unmatched: 1. Germline V CDR1 and CDR2: DFQATT, SNEGSKA (reference sequence). CDR3 length: 12 amino acids. CDR3 loop: CSAYRGQETQYF. The CDR3 region has the DNA TGCAGTGCTTACAGGGGGCAAGAGACCCAGTACTTC.